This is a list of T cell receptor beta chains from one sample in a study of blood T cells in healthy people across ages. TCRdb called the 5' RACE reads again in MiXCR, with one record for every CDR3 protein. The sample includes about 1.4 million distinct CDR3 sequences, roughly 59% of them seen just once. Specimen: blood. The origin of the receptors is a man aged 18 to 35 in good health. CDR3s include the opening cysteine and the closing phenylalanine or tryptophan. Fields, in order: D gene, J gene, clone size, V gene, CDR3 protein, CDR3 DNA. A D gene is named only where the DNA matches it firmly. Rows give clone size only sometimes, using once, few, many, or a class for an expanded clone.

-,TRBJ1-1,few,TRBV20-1,CSAPTKGAEAFF,TGCAGTGCTCCTACAAAGGGCGCTGAAGCTTTCTTT
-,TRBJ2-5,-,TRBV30,CAWMGQETQYF,TGTGCCTGGATGGGGCAAGAGACCCAGTACTTC
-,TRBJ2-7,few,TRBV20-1,CSARGDTGSYEQYF,TGCAGTGCTAGGGGGGACACAGGGTCCTACGAGCAGTACTTC
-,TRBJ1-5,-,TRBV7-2,CASREFNQPQHF,TGTGCCAGCAGGGAATTCAATCAGCCCCAGCATTTT
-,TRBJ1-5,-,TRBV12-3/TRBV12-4,CASSLWGESNQPQHF,TGTGCCAGCAGTCTCTGGGGTGAGAGCAATCAGCCCCAGCATTTT
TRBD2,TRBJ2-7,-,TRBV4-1,CASSPVGLAGGPRDEQYF,TGCGCCAGCAGCCCCGTCGGACTAGCGGGAGGTCCTAGGGACGAGCAGTACTTC
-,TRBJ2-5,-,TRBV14,CASSQGAAIKYF,TGTGCCAGCAGCCAAGGGGCAGCGATAAAGTACTTC
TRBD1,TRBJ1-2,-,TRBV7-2,CASSFLGGGGYTF,TGTGCCAGCAGCTTTTTAGGGGGCGGTGGCTACACCTTC
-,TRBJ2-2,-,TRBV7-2,CASSPVTGTTGELFF,TGTGCCAGCAGCCCGGTCACGGGAACGACCGGGGAGCTGTTTTTT
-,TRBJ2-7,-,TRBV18,CASHGEKTSEQYF,TGTGCCAGCCACGGTGAAAAGACGAGCGAGCAGTACTTC
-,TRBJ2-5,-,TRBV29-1,CSVEEGGQRGTQYF,TGCAGCGTTGAAGAGGGGGGGCAGCGAGGGACCCAGTACTTC